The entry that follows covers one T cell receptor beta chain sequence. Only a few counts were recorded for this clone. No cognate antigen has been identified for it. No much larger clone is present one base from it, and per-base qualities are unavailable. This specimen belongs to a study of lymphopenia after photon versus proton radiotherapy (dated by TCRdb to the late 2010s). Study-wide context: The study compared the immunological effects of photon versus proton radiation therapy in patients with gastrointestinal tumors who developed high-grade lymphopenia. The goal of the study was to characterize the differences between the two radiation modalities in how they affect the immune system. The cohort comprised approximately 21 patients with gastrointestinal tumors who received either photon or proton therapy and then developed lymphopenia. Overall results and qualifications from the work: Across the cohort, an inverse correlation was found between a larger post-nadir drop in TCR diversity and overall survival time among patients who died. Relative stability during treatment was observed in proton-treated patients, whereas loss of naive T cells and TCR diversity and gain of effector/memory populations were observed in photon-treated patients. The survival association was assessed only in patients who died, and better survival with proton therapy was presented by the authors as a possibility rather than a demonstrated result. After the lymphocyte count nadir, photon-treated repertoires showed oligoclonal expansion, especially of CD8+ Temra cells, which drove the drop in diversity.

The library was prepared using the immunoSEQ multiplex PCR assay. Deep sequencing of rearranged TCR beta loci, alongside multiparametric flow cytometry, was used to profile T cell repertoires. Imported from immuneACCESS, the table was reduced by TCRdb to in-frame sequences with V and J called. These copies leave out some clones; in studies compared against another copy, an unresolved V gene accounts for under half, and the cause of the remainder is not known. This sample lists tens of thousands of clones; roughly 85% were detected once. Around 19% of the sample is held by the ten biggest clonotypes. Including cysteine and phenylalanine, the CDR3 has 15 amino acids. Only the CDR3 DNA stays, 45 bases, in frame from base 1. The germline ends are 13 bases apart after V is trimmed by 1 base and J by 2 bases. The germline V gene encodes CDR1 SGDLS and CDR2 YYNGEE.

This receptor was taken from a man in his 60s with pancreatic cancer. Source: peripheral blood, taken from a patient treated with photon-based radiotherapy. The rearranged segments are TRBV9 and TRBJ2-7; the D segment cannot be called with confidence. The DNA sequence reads TGTGCCAGCAGCGTACACCCAGACTTTACCTACGAGCAGTACTTC. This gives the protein CASSVHPDFTYEQYF. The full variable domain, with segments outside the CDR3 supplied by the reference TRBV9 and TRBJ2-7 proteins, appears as DSGVTQTPKHLITATGQRVTLRCSPRSGDLSVYWYQQSLDQGLQFLIQYYNGEERAKGNILERFSAQQFPDLHSELNLSSLELGDSALYFCASSVHPDFTYEQYFGPGTRLTVT.